Each of the 20 T cell receptor beta chains below was sequenced from the same sample in a study of response to subunit inactivated influenza vaccine. TCRdb passed the RT-PCR reads through MiXCR, listing each CDR3 protein once. Here the sample spans hundreds of thousands of distinct CDR3 sequences, around 14% being singletons. Here the sequenced sample was PBMCs from blood, taken 11 to 12 days after vaccination. These receptors all stem from a man aged 50 to 59 who received an inactivated influenza vaccine.

This clonotype occurred a few times. This chain uses TRBV4-2 with TRBJ2-7; D gene unclear. Trimming left V 0 bases short and J 2 bases short, with 5 bases between. The CDR3 loop spans 13 amino acids. The germline gives CDR1 LGHNA, CDR2 YNFKEQ. The CDR3: CASSQEGPYEQYF. Written as DNA, the CDR3 is TGTGCCAGCAGCCAAGAAGGACCCTACGAGCAGTACTTC.

This clonotype was counted a few times. The J gene is TRBJ2-4, the V gene TRBV5-1; 10 bases fit TRBD1. Germline loops: CDR1 SGHRS, CDR2 YFSETQ. J lost 6 bases, V lost 2 bases, and 8 bases had no gene match. This CDR3 contains 16 residues. CDR3 residues: CASSFLTGGARNIQYF. The CDR3 DNA follows: TGCGCCAGCAGCTTTTTGACAGGGGGCGCGAGAAACATTCAGTACTTC.

This clonotype appeared a few times. V is TRBV10-2 and J is TRBJ2-1; 8 bases line up with TRBD2. V shed 7 bases and J 7 bases; nucleotides not matched to a gene: 12. CDR3 size: 15 residues. CDR1 and CDR2 (germline): WSHSY, SAAADI. The CDR3 DNA sequence: TGCGCCAGCACGTTCCCCGGGGGGGCTTGGAATGAGCAGTTCTTC. Translating it yields CASTFPGGAWNEQFF.

The table lists this clonotype with a few counts. In nucleotides, the CDR3 is TGCGCCAGCAGCCAAGGGGTGAGAGATACGCAGTATTTT. Amino acid sequence: CASSQGVRDTQYF. The chain uses TRBV4-1 and TRBJ2-3; the D is unclear. CDR3 length equals 13 residues. V was trimmed by 1 base and J by 5 bases, leaving 7 bases between them. Germline-derived CDR1 and CDR2 are MGHRA and YSYEKL.

Note on this clonotype: At one end the junction does not follow the germline gene, possibly because of a read error. The V and J genes are TRBV20-1 and TRBJ2-7; either TRBD1 or TRBD2 may supply D (5 bases each). The CDR3 loop spans 15 amino acids. Germline CDR1 reads DFQATT; CDR2 reads SNEGSKA (reference sequence). CDR3 loop: CSARDGTRSVYEQYF. The CDR3 DNA reads as TGCAGTGCAAGAGACGGGACCAGAAGCGTTTACGAGCAGTACTTC.

This chain uses TRBV4-1 with TRBJ1-1, with a tentative D call TRBD1 (5 bases). The CDR3 length is 15 residues. Trimming pared 2 bases from V and 3 bases from J, leaving 13 bases between. The V gene's germline CDR1 is MGHRA and CDR2 YSYEKL. The CDR3 nucleotides read TGCGCCAGCAGCCAATTCAGGGTGGTCTACACTGAAGCTTTCTTT. This translates into CASSQFRVVYTEAFF.

The chain couples TRBV20-1 to TRBJ2-7; 10 nucleotides match TRBD2. The CDR3 consists of 14 residues. V shed 3 bases and J 3 bases; nucleotides not matched to a gene: 5. The germline CDR1 and CDR2 sequences are DFQATT and SNEGSKA (reference sequence). Here the CDR3 reads CSARYPSGGYEQYF. CDR3 in DNA: TGCAGTGCTAGGTACCCTAGCGGGGGCTACGAGCAGTACTTC.

The V call is TRBV6-2 or TRBV6-3, the J call TRBJ1-5; 7 nucleotides match TRBD1. V trimming: 2 bases; J trimming: 2 bases; junction bases outside the gene matches: 3. Per germline, CDR1 MNHEY and CDR2 SVGEGT. This CDR3 has 15 amino acids. The CDR3 region is CASSYVGQGNQPQHF. CDR3 DNA sequence: TGTGCCAGCAGTTACGTAGGACAGGGCAATCAGCCCCAGCATTTT.

The V gene is TRBV11-1, the J gene TRBJ2-1; D may be TRBD2 (6 bases). The V gene lost 4 bases and the J gene lost 10 bases, with 17 bases spanning the gap. This CDR3 region has 14 residues. Germline CDR1 reads SGHAT; CDR2 reads FQDESV (reference sequence). The CDR3 region is CASSSQPGLTEQFF. Written as DNA, the CDR3 is TGTGCCAGCAGCTCTCAACCGGGACTGACGGAGCAGTTCTTC.

The rearrangement joins TRBV7-2 to TRBJ2-5; D is unclear. CDR3 length: 13 residues. The germline V gene has CDR1 SGHTA and CDR2 FQGNSA. V lost 3 bases, J lost 5 bases, and 10 bases lay in between. CDR3 protein: CASSLDPWETQYF. For the CDR3, the DNA is TGTGCCAGCAGCTTGGACCCATGGGAGACCCAGTACTTC.

The chain recombines TRBV3-1 with TRBJ2-1, with 8 bases aligning to TRBD2. There are 15 residues in the CDR3. V dropped 4 bases and J dropped 6; count of bases not matched to a gene: 8. Germline-derived CDR1 and CDR2 are LGHDT and YNNKEL (reference sequence). CDR3 sequence reads: CASSPSGTRGNEQFF. CDR3 in DNA: TGTGCCAGCAGCCCTTCGGGGACTAGAGGCAATGAGCAGTTCTTC.

V gene TRBV5-5 combines with J gene TRBJ2-7; TRBD2 might be the D (6 bases). Germline V lookup: CDR1 SGHKS, CDR2 YYEKEE (reference sequence). The CDR3 is made up of 15 amino acids. With 1 base removed from V and 5 bases from J, the gap between germline ends came to 16 bases. CDR3 sequence: CASSLNAGRLDEQYF. CDR3 coding DNA: TGTGCCAGCAGCTTGAATGCGGGGCGCTTGGACGAGCAGTACTTC.

The chain has TRBV6-5 and TRBJ2-4; the D gene is possibly TRBD2 (6 bases). Trimming stripped 2 bases from V and 11 bases from J, with 7 bases between. Germline V gives CDR1 MNHEY, CDR2 SVGAGI. The CDR3 is made up of 11 amino acids. Written as DNA, the CDR3 is TGTGCCAGCAGTTACACGGGAGTTCAGTACTTC. Its translation: CASSYTGVQYF.

The rearrangement joins TRBV4-3 to TRBJ1-1, with D possibly being TRBD1 (5 bases). From germline, CDR1 is LGHNA and CDR2 YSLEER. This CDR3 comprises 13 residues. V was pared by 0 bases and J by 6 bases, with 8 bases between. CDR3 coding DNA: TGCGCCAGCAGCCAAGAGTTGGGGGCTGAAGCTTTCTTT. Its protein is CASSQELGAEAFF.

This clonotype was detected ten times or more. V is TRBV20-1 and J is TRBJ2-7; no firm D call. Per the germline V gene, CDR1 is DFQATT and CDR2 is SNEGSKA (reference sequence). The CDR3 spans 13 residues. Trimming pared 6 bases from V and 2 bases from J, leaving 14 bases between. Here the CDR3 reads CSAVASTAYEQYF. CDR3 in DNA: TGCAGTGCGGTAGCTAGTACAGCCTACGAGCAGTACTTC.

The chain uses TRBV30 and TRBJ1-1; the D is unclear. There are 11 residues in the CDR3. Germline assignment: CDR1 GTSNPN and CDR2 SVGIG (reference sequence). The V end lost 1 base, the J end lost 11 bases, and 11 bases lay between the germline ends. For the CDR3, the DNA is TGTGCCTGGAGTGCCGTAGGAGGGGCTTTCTTT. It is translated as CAWSAVGGAFF.

The sample holds many counts of this clonotype. V is TRBV12-3 or TRBV12-4 and J is TRBJ2-1, with 7 bases that match TRBD1. CDR3 length: 15 amino acids. The junction had 1 base not matched to a gene; V was cut back by 2 bases and J by 0 bases. The CDR3 region is CASSLRDSSYNEQFF. CDR3 coding DNA: TGTGCCAGCAGTTTAAGGGACAGCTCCTACAATGAGCAGTTCTTC.

The chain couples TRBV2 to TRBJ2-3; 7 bases line up with TRBD2. With 10 bases clipped from V and 3 bases from J, the junction kept 13 bases outside the gene matches. CDR1 is SNHLY, CDR2 FYNNEI, per germline. This CDR3 region has 15 residues. CDR3 sequence reads: CATLLGGRRTDTQYF. In DNA form, the CDR3 reads TGTGCCACCCTACTGGGAGGGAGGAGAACAGATACGCAGTATTTT. The whole variable domain, remainder taken from reference TRBV2 and TRBJ2-3, is EPEVTQTPSHQVTQMGQEVILRCVPISNHLYFYWYRQILGQKVEFLVSFYNNEISEKSEIFDDQFSVERPDGSNFTLKIRSTKLEDSAMYFCATLLGGRRTDTQYFGPGTRLTVL.

This rearrangement joins TRBV27 to TRBJ2-5, with TRBD1 identical over 8 bases. The CDR3 consists of 15 residues. V shed 0 bases and J 3 bases; nucleotides not matched to a gene: 3. In germline, CDR1 is MNHEY, CDR2 SMNVEV (reference sequence). The CDR3 DNA reads as TGTGCCAGCAGTTTATCGCCGACAGGGGAAGAGACCCAGTACTTC. Protein product: CASSLSPTGEETQYF.

The chain employs TRBV19 and TRBJ2-7, with D hard to call. This CDR3 has 15 residues. Trimming removed 5 bases from V and 5 bases from J, with 19 bases in between. Germline-derived CDR1 and CDR2 are LNHDA and SQIVND (reference sequence). The CDR3 bases are TGTGCCAGTAGTGTTGGTTGGGGTCCTTACGACGAGCAGTACTTC. Amino acids: CASSVGWGPYDEQYF.